Listed below are T cell receptor beta chains from one sample, sequenced in a study of OX40 agonist ivuxolimab in advanced cancers. TCRdb's copy holds only in-frame clones and misses some; the assay was immunoSEQ multiplex PCR. The data contain about 6,000 clones, about 80% of them seen just once; the ten biggest clones take up around 23%. The material sequenced was CD4+ or CD8+ T cells sorted from blood, taken in a trial of the OX40 agonist ivuxolimab. Receptors were obtained from an adult with an advanced solid tumor such as melanoma, head and neck, liver or kidney cancer. CDR3s include the opening cysteine and the closing phenylalanine or tryptophan. A D gene is named only where the DNA matches it firmly. Clone size is not always given. Where it is, it says once, few, many or a class for expanded clones.

D: NA
size: NA
J: TRBJ1-1
V: TRBV7-8
DNA: TGTGCCAGCAGTCCTCTCTCGCCTGGGGGGAACACTGAAGCTTTCTTT
CDR3: CASSPLSPGGNTEAFF

D: TRBD2
size: NA
J: TRBJ2-3
V: TRBV7-8
DNA: TGTGCCAGCAGCTTATACCTCCTGACTAGCGGGACTCCCACAGATACGCAGTATTTT
CDR3: CASSLYLLTSGTPTDTQYF

D: NA
size: NA
J: TRBJ1-5
V: TRBV5-1
DNA: TGCGCCAGCAGCCCGTCTCACGGCATGGAGCCCCAGCATTTT
CDR3: CASSPSHGMEPQHF

D: NA
size: few
J: TRBJ1-2
V: TRBV6-6
DNA: TGTGCCAGCGTACAGGCTGCGGTATATTATGGCTACACCTTC
CDR3: CASVQAAVYYGYTF

D: TRBD1
size: NA
J: TRBJ1-2
V: TRBV7-2
DNA: TGTGCCAGCAGCCTTCGTCCGGGACAGTCCAAACTGAATAACTATGGCTACACCTTC
CDR3: CASSLRPGQSKLNNYGYTF

D: NA
size: few
J: TRBJ2-7
V: TRBV7-8
DNA: TGTGCCAGCACAGGGTCCTACGAGCAGTACTTC
CDR3: CASTGSYEQYF

D: TRBD1
size: few
J: TRBJ1-5
V: TRBV6-6
DNA: TGTGCCAGCAGCATACAGGGGGGAAATCAGCCCCAGCATTTT
CDR3: CASSIQGGNQPQHF

D: TRBD1
size: NA
J: TRBJ1-1
V: TRBV30
DNA: TGTGCCTGGAGTAAGCGGGACAGGGAAAACACTGAAGCTTTCTTT
CDR3: CAWSKRDRENTEAFF

D: NA
size: NA
J: TRBJ2-1
V: TRBV5-1
DNA: TGCGCCAGCAGCTCACGGGGCGACTCCTACAATGAGCAGTTCTTC
CDR3: CASSSRGDSYNEQFF

D: NA
size: NA
J: TRBJ2-5
V: TRBV10-1
DNA: TGCGCCAGCAGTGATCAACCAGGGGAGACCCAGTACTTC
CDR3: CASSDQPGETQYF

D: TRBD1
size: NA
J: TRBJ1-3
V: TRBV4-1
DNA: TGCGCCAGCAGCCAAGCACTGTCCGGACAGGGCAGCTCTGGAAACACCATATATTTT
CDR3: CASSQALSGQGSSGNTIYF

D: NA
size: NA
J: TRBJ2-3
V: TRBV27
DNA: TGTGCCAGCAGCCTCTGGGGGGATACGCAGTATTTT
CDR3: CASSLWGDTQYF

D: TRBD2
size: NA
J: TRBJ2-2
V: TRBV4-3
DNA: TGCGCCAGCAGCCAGTTGATAGCGGGGGAGTCCGGGGAGCTGTTTTTT
CDR3: CASSQLIAGESGELFF

D: TRBD1
size: NA
J: TRBJ1-4
V: TRBV9
DNA: TGTGCCAGCAGCGTGACAGGGGGAGGTAATGAAAAACTGTTTTTT
CDR3: CASSVTGGGNEKLFF

D: TRBD1
size: NA
J: TRBJ1-2
V: TRBV13
DNA: TGTGCCAGCAGCTTATCCCTCTCACAGGGGAAGGACTATGGCTACACCTTC
CDR3: CASSLSLSQGKDYGYTF

D: NA
size: NA
J: TRBJ2-1
V: TRBV6-5
DNA: TGTGCCAGCAGTTTGGGATACAATGAGCAGTTCTTC
CDR3: CASSLGYNEQFF

D: NA
size: NA
J: TRBJ1-2
V: TRBV9
DNA: TGTGCCAGCAGCGTAGGGACAGACTACACCTTC
CDR3: CASSVGTDYTF

D: TRBD2
size: NA
J: TRBJ2-3
V: TRBV29-1
DNA: TGCAGCGTTGTAGGTCCTAGCGGGGGTTATAGCACAGATACGCAGTATTTT
CDR3: CSVVGPSGGYSTDTQYF

D: NA
size: once
J: TRBJ1-4
V: TRBV6-1
DNA: TGTGCCAGCAAGGGGACATACACTAATGAAAAACTGTTTTTT
CDR3: CASKGTYTNEKLFF

D: TRBD1
size: NA
J: TRBJ2-7
V: TRBV27
DNA: TGTGCCAGCAGTAAAATGACAGGGGGCAGCTACGAGCAGTACTTC
CDR3: CASSKMTGGSYEQYF

D: NA
size: NA
J: TRBJ1-2
V: TRBV2
DNA: TGTGCCAGCAGTGGGTTCAGGACAGAGATAGATGGCTACACCTTC
CDR3: CASSGFRTEIDGYTF

D: TRBD1
size: NA
J: TRBJ1-2
V: TRBV9
DNA: TGTGCCAGCAGAGCTGGGACAGCCTGGGGCTACACCTTC
CDR3: CASRAGTAWGYTF

D: NA
size: few
J: TRBJ1-2
V: TRBV11-2
DNA: TGTGCCAGCAGCTTGACAGGCAGTCCTAACTATGGCTACACCTTC
CDR3: CASSLTGSPNYGYTF

D: TRBD1
size: NA
J: TRBJ2-2
V: TRBV4-3
DNA: TGCGCCAGCAGCCAAGGGGTAGGAGGGACAGGAGAAACCGGGGAGCTGTTTTTT
CDR3: CASSQGVGGTGETGELFF

D: NA
size: few
J: TRBJ2-2
V: TRBV2
DNA: TGTGCCAGCGGGGGGTTGGCGCCCGGGGAGCTGTTTTTT
CDR3: CASGGLAPGELFF

D: NA
size: NA
J: TRBJ2-7
V: TRBV19
DNA: TGTGCCAGTAGTATGTACAGGGAGAACGAGCAGTACTTC
CDR3: CASSMYRENEQYF

D: NA
size: once
J: TRBJ2-7
V: TRBV4-1
DNA: TGCGCCAGCAGCGCGGGTTGGGGCGTCTCCTACGAGCAGTACTTC
CDR3: CASSAGWGVSYEQYF

D: TRBD2
size: NA
J: TRBJ2-5
V: TRBV5-8
DNA: TGTGCCAGCAGCCAGGAATACCGGGACTTAGCGGGCGAGACCCAGTACTTC
CDR3: CASSQEYRDLAGETQYF